The 20 T cell receptor beta chains below come from one sample, sequenced in a study of blood T cell repertoires in COVID-19. The data were produced by immunoSEQ multiplex PCR, yet TCRdb's version contains in-frame clones alone and is incomplete. The sample records over 55,000 clones, about nine tenths being singletons. The sequencing sample was made of peripheral blood. The source is a man aged 45-65 years with active COVID-19.

The chain couples TRBV28 to TRBJ1-1, with TRBD1 as a possible D gene (6 bases). Deletions cut 4 bases from V and 9 bases from J, with 12 bases between. Germline V gene data show CDR1 as MDHEN and CDR2 as SYDVKM. The length of the CDR3 is 12 residues. DNA for the CDR3: TGTGCCAGCAGTTCCACAGGGACAAAAGCTTTCTTT. Amino acids: CASSSTGTKAFF. The variable domain in full, with the rest retrieved from reference TRBV28 and TRBJ1-1, is DVKVTQSSRYLVKRTGEKVFLECVQDMDHENMFWYRQDPGLGLRLIYFSYDVKMKEKGDIPEGYSVSREKKERFSLILESASTNQTSMYLCASSSTGTKAFFGQGTRLTVV.

In nucleotides, the CDR3 is TGCGCCAGCAGTCGGACTAGCAGAACTATCACAGATACGCAGTATTTT. The encoded protein is CASSRTSRTITDTQYF. The rearrangement links TRBV23-1 to TRBJ2-3, with 8 nucleotides matching TRBD2. TRBV23-1 is an ORF; its function is uncertain. The CDR3 consists of 16 residues. Trimming at V came to 4 bases and at J to 2 bases, leaving 8 bases not matched to a gene.

In its sample, this clone was seen once. The gene calls are TRBV27 and TRBJ2-5; no reliable D call. The CDR3 contains 12 residues. Trimming left V 7 bases short and J 5 bases short, with 11 bases between. Germline V CDR1 and CDR2: MNHEY, SMNVEV (reference sequence). The DNA for the CDR3 is TGTGCCAGCATATCGGTCCCGGAGACCCAGTACTTC. Translated, it gives CASISVPETQYF.

The gene calls are TRBV19 and TRBJ2-7, with D perhaps TRBD1 (5 bases). The CDR3 contains 12 residues. Trimming removed 3 bases from V and 5 bases from J, with 8 bases in between. Germline V CDR1 and CDR2: LNHDA, SQIVND (reference sequence). The CDR3 here is CASSMGRDEQYF. In DNA, the CDR3 is TGTGCCAGTAGTATGGGCAGGGACGAGCAGTACTTC.

The chain couples TRBV10-3 to TRBJ1-1, with 7 bases aligning to TRBD1. The germline gives CDR1 ENHRY, CDR2 SYGVKD. Germline trimming cut 6 bases from V and 2 bases from J; bases unmatched to any gene: 3. CDR3 length equals 13 residues. The CDR3 DNA follows: TGTGCCATCAGCGGACAGGAAAACACTGAAGCTTTCTTT. Its protein product is CAISGQENTEAFF.

J is TRBJ1-5 and V is TRBV28; no clear D. The CDR3 extends over 16 amino acids. The germline CDR1 and CDR2 sequences are MDHEN and SYDVKM. V gave up 2 bases and J gave up 3 bases, with 14 bases separating them. CDR3 protein: CASSLEFVSPNQPQHF. The CDR3 DNA follows: TGTGCCAGCAGTTTAGAGTTTGTTTCCCCCAATCAGCCCCAGCATTTT.

The chain carries TRBV13 and TRBJ2-7; the D gene is possibly TRBD2 (8 bases). V dropped 5 bases and J dropped 6 bases, with 23 bases sitting between them. Germline CDR1 is PRHDT and CDR2 is FYEKMQ (reference sequence). CDR3 length: 16 residues. The CDR3 protein is CASSLPGRGRASEQYF. In DNA, the CDR3 is TGTGCCAGCAGCCTCCCCGGGAGGGGGCGAGCTTCCGAGCAGTACTTC.

The DNA of the CDR3 is TGTGCCAGCAGTGTGACTAGCGGGGCCTACAATGAGCAGTTCTTC. This gives the protein CASSVTSGAYNEQFF. The rearrangement uses TRBV27 and TRBJ2-1, with TRBD2 identical over 11 bases. The CDR3 spans 15 residues. Germline CDR1 and CDR2: MNHEY and SMNVEV (reference sequence). J lost 2 bases, V lost 5 bases, and 2 bases had no gene match.

The gene calls are TRBV18 and TRBJ2-7; 12 bases are a match to TRBD2. V lost 2 bases, J lost 9 bases, and 11 bases stayed unmatched. The germline gives CDR1 KGHSH, CDR2 LQKENI. The CDR3 runs 16 residues. In nucleotides, the CDR3 is TGTGCCAGCTCACCAAATTCTAGCGGGAGGGCCGGCGGGCAGTACTTC. This translates into CASSPNSSGRAGGQYF.

The rearrangement uses TRBV4-1 and TRBJ1-5; 8 nucleotides line up with TRBD1. The ends lost 3 bases at V and 7 bases at J; junction bases unmatched: 8. CDR1 MGHRA and CDR2 YSYEKL come from the germline V gene. This CDR3 comprises 15 residues. CDR3 DNA sequence: TGCGCCAGCAGCCACGATGGACAGGGAGGACAGCCCCAGCATTTT. Its protein product is CASSHDGQGGQPQHF.

The rearrangement links TRBV9 to TRBJ2-1, with 14 bases identical to TRBD2. The ends lost 3 bases at V and 9 bases at J; junction bases unmatched: 11. This CDR3 region has 17 residues. Germline assignment: CDR1 SGDLS and CDR2 YYNGEE. The CDR3 bases are TGTGCCAGCAGCGACCGACTAGCGGGAGGGCATTTGGTTGAGCAGTTCTTC. Amino acid sequence: CASSDRLAGGHLVEQFF.

The chain is built from TRBV7-9 and TRBJ2-7; TRBD1 agrees at 11 bases. The germline V gene encodes CDR1 SEHNR and CDR2 FQNEAQ (reference sequence). V trimming: 5 bases; J trimming: 6 bases; junction bases outside the gene matches: 6. The CDR3 consists of 14 residues. This CDR3 is CASSLGQGAFEQYF. CDR3 coding DNA: TGTGCCAGCAGCCTTGGACAGGGGGCTTTCGAGCAGTACTTC.

This sequence joins TRBV27 and TRBJ2-3; possibly TRBD2 for D (5 bases). Trimming removed 3 bases from V and 0 bases from J, with 13 bases in between. The length of the CDR3 is 16 residues. CDR1 and CDR2 from the germline V gene are MNHEY and SMNVEV (reference sequence). The CDR3 loop reads CASSLGAARSTDTQYF. CDR3 nucleotides: TGTGCCAGCAGTTTGGGAGCGGCGAGAAGCACAGATACGCAGTATTTT.

The J gene is TRBJ1-6, the V gene TRBV27; 7 nucleotides match TRBD1. This CDR3 comprises 16 residues. Unmatched junction bases numbered 5, after V lost 0 bases and J lost 6 bases. Germline lookup yields CDR1 MNHEY and CDR2 SMNVEV (reference sequence). CDR3 amino acids: CASSLSKAGGNSPLHF. The CDR3 nucleotides read TGTGCCAGCAGTTTATCGAAGGCAGGGGGTAATTCACCCCTCCACTTT.

This chain uses TRBV6-5 with TRBJ1-1; TRBD1 matches at 7 bases. CDR3 length equals 12 residues. The germline V gene encodes CDR1 MNHEY and CDR2 SVGAGI. The V segment lost 2 bases and the J segment 11 bases; nucleotides outside the gene matches: 5. The CDR3 loop reads CASSYRGQVAFF. In DNA form, the CDR3 reads TGTGCCAGCAGTTACAGAGGACAGGTGGCTTTCTTT.

This clone appeared once. The chain uses TRBV7-8 and TRBJ2-7; 14 bases agree with TRBD2. Trimming cost V 5 bases and J 5 bases; bases outside gene matches: 11. Germline lookup yields CDR1 SGHVS and CDR2 FQNEAQ. The CDR3 has 17 residues. CDR3 protein: CASSKGLAGAPIHEQYF. The CDR3 nucleotides read TGTGCCAGCAGCAAGGGACTAGCGGGGGCTCCTATCCACGAGCAGTACTTC.

In its sample, this clone was seen once. The chain combines TRBV24-1 with TRBJ2-1; 12 bases align to TRBD1. Trimming cost V 0 bases and J 9 bases; bases outside gene matches: 5. The CDR3 covers 16 residues. Germline assignment: CDR1 KGHDR and CDR2 SFDVKD. CDR3 coding DNA: TGTGCCACCAGTGATTTGCCGGGACAGGGGGCCGGTGAGCAGTTCTTC. The encoded protein is CATSDLPGQGAGEQFF.

The chain links TRBV20-1 to TRBJ1-4; TRBD1 might be the D (5 bases). Trimming removed 6 bases from V and 8 bases from J, with 10 bases in between. The CDR3 runs to 11 residues. The germline CDR1 and CDR2 sequences are DFQATT and SNEGSKA (reference sequence). As DNA, the CDR3 is TGCAGTGCCATACGGGGGGAAAAACTGTTTTTT. Translated, it gives CSAIRGEKLFF.

This clone has just one count. The J gene is TRBJ2-2, the V gene TRBV12-3 or TRBV12-4; 7 bases align to TRBD1. The ends lost 9 bases at V and 3 bases at J; junction bases unmatched: 1. This CDR3 comprises 12 residues. The CDR3 here is CASGQDTGELFF. CDR3 DNA: TGTGCCAGTGGACAGGACACCGGGGAGCTGTTTTTT.

The gene calls are TRBV30 and TRBJ1-1, with D perhaps matching TRBD1 (5 bases). The CDR3 runs to 15 residues. The germline CDR1 and CDR2 sequences are GTSNPN and SVGIG (reference sequence). V lost 0 bases and J 3 bases, leaving 14 bases between the germline ends. The CDR3 loop reads CAWSVWGGFDTEAFF. The CDR3 region has the DNA TGTGCCTGGAGTGTATGGGGGGGGTTCGACACTGAAGCTTTCTTT.